What follows are 10 T cell receptor beta chains derived from one specimen sequenced in a study of T cell repertoires in aging, cancer and after chemotherapy. A mixed TRB-A/B primer pool amplified rearranged TRB by multiplex touch-down PCR. A single record per CDR3 protein comes from TCRdb applying MiXCR to the multiplex PCR reads. This sample carries 700 to 900 distinct CDR3 sequences, 72% of them seen once, and the ten largest clones take under 60%. The template was genomic DNA from peripheral blood, not RNA. Sequencing was performed on blood. All receptors come from a human donor with a blood cancer.

The rearrangement joins TRBV13 to TRBJ1-3; D remains ambiguous. V lost 5 bases, J lost 0 bases, and 8 bases lay in between. This CDR3 comprises 14 residues. CDR1 and CDR2 from the germline V gene are PRHDT and FYEKMQ (reference sequence). CDR3 region: CASSRSSSGNTIYF. CDR3 nucleotide sequence: TGTGCCAGCAGCCGTAGTAGCTCTGGAAACACCATATATTTT.

The chain is built from TRBV20-1 and TRBJ2-2; no firm D call. With 0 bases removed from V and 1 base from J, the gap between germline ends came to 6 bases. The CDR3 contains 14 residues. Germline V CDR1 and CDR2: DFQATT, SNEGSKA (reference sequence). The CDR3 here is CSARDIENTGELFF. The CDR3 DNA sequence: TGCAGTGCTAGAGATATCGAGAACACCGGGGAGCTGTTTTTT.

The V gene is TRBV6-5, the J gene TRBJ2-5; no definite D call. V gave up 4 bases and J gave up 2 bases, with 11 bases separating them. From germline, CDR1 is MNHEY and CDR2 SVGAGI. This CDR3 has 14 residues. CDR3 in DNA: TGTGCCAGCAGTTCCCCTAAAGGGCAAGAGACCCAGTACTTC. Translating gives CASSSPKGQETQYF.

The gene calls are TRBV19 and TRBJ1-1; a possible D gene is TRBD1 (5 bases). CDR3 length: 15 amino acids. From germline, CDR1 is LNHDA and CDR2 SQIVND (reference sequence). V gave up 0 bases and J gave up 6 bases, with 14 bases separating them. CDR3 nucleotides: TGTGCCAGTAGTATAGAGGGGGGGAGGGCGGCTGAAGCTTTCTTT. It yields the protein CASSIEGGRAAEAFF.

The chain recombines TRBV6-1 with TRBJ1-6; D is unresolved. Germline values: CDR1 MNHNS, CDR2 SASEGT. The CDR3 runs 13 residues. V lost 1 base and J lost 10, with 8 bases in between. The CDR3 DNA reads TGTGCCAGCAGTGAAGTGGCGAGATCACCCCTCCACTTT. Its translation: CASSEVARSPLHF.

The chain uses TRBV6-1 and TRBJ2-2; D not certain. Germline V gene sequence: CDR1 MNHNS, CDR2 SASEGT. The CDR3 runs to 16 residues. Trimming left V 4 bases short and J 0 bases short, with 12 bases between. The CDR3 DNA reads TGTGCCAGCAGTGGGTTTCTCGTCGCGAACACCGGGGAGCTGTTTTTT. Its protein is CASSGFLVANTGELFF.

Sample share makes this clonotype large. The V and J genes are TRBV13 and TRBJ1-1; D ambiguous. There are 13 residues in the CDR3. The ends were cut back, 2 bases at V and 3 bases at J, with 7 bases in the middle. Germline assignment: CDR1 PRHDT and CDR2 FYEKMQ (reference sequence). The CDR3 is CASSLTTDTEAFF. CDR3 bases: TGTGCCAGCAGCTTAACTACGGACACTGAAGCTTTCTTT.

The rearrangement uses TRBV11-3 and TRBJ2-1, with D perhaps given as TRBD1 or TRBD2 (5 bases each). Germline assignment: CDR1 SGHNT and CDR2 YENEEA. This CDR3 region has 15 residues. The ends were cut back, 3 bases at V and 10 bases at J, with 19 bases in the middle. The CDR3 is CASSFKPGPIREQFF. The CDR3 DNA is TGTGCCAGCAGCTTTAAACCGGGACCGATCAGAGAGCAGTTCTTC.

The chain carries TRBV10-3 and TRBJ1-1; 11 bases map to TRBD1. CDR1 ENHRY and CDR2 SYGVKD come from the germline V gene. The CDR3 has 15 residues. V shed 5 bases and J 8 bases; nucleotides not matched to a gene: 10. The CDR3 sequence is CAISSRTGGSGEAFF. The CDR3 nucleotides are TGTGCCATCAGTAGTAGGACAGGGGGCTCAGGGGAAGCTTTCTTT.

The chain links TRBV7-2 to TRBJ1-2; the D gene is possibly TRBD1 (6 bases). V was pared by 5 bases and J by 7 bases, with 14 bases between. CDR3 size: 13 residues. CDR1 is SGHTA and CDR2 is FQGNSA in the germline V gene. For the CDR3, the DNA is TGTGCCAGCAGCAAGGACAGTGGTGGTGGCTACACCTTC. Its protein product is CASSKDSGGGYTF. Together with reference TRBV7-2 and TRBJ1-2, the CDR3 gives the full variable domain: GAGVSQSPSNKVTEKGKDVELRCDPISGHTALYWYRQSLGQGLEFLIYFQGNSAPDKSGLPSDRFSAERTGGSVSTLTIQRTQQEDSAVYLCASSKDSGGGYTFGSGTRLTVV.